Many counts were recorded for the clone carrying this T cell receptor (beta chain). What it binds is not known. The data were taken from a study of regulatory T cells in long-lasting Graves disease. Study-wide findings and caveats: More public clonotypes were shared by persistent patients (2,741) than by new patients (around 990).

Time point described: newly diagnosed GD, antithyroid drugs for less than 3 months. With RNA extracted from PBMCs as input, the TCR library was made. Relying on iRepertoire HTBI primers and Arm-PCR of CDR3 regions, the team built TCR beta libraries. TCRdb reprocessed the multiplex PCR reads via MiXCR and lists one record per CDR3 protein. Found here are a few hundred thousand distinct CDR3 sequences, 16% of them singletons; the top ten hold about a quarter. The data were also submitted as part of a second study, on T cells in Graves' hyperthyroidism and ophthalmopathy. This second study says: Ophthalmopathy was distinguished from stable hyperthyroidism by 13 V-J signatures.

The receptor comes from a woman in her late teens or twenties with Graves disease. Sequencing was performed on peripheral blood mononuclear cells (PBMCs), taken at new diagnosis, from a patient treated with antithyroid drugs.

CDR3 sequence: CASSLMGGVEAFF. The CDR3 region has the DNA TGTGCCAGCAGTTTAATGGGGGGGGTTGAAGCTTTCTTT. The chain is built from TRBV12-3 or TRBV12-4 and TRBJ1-1, with D tentatively TRBD1 (5 bases). Trimming removed 2 bases from V and 7 bases from J, with 11 bases in between. This CDR3 comprises 13 residues.